These T cell receptor beta chains were read from a single sample in a study of blood T cell repertoires in COVID-19. Some clones are missing from TCRdb's copy, which holds only in-frame ones; the method was immunoSEQ multiplex PCR. The sample lists 150,000 or so clones; about 90% were seen once. The sequenced material came from peripheral blood. Every receptor here comes from a man aged 25 to 40 with COVID-19, enrolled during active disease. Each CDR3 is given with its conserved first and last residue. The D gene is left open where the match is weak. Rows give clone size only sometimes, using once, few, many, or a class for an expanded clone.

clone_size	v_call	j_call	d_call	cdr3_nt	cdr3_aa
.	TRBV10-3	TRBJ2-2	TRBD2	TGTGCCATCAGTGGCCCCGGTGGGGGGGCCGGGGAGCTGTTTTTT	CAISGPGGGAGELFF
.	TRBV7-9	TRBJ2-4	TRBD1	TGTGCCAGCAGCTTAGGCCAGGGGGTAGCCAAAAACATTCAGTACTTC	CASSLGQGVAKNIQYF
.	TRBV7-2	TRBJ1-2	.	TGTGCCAGCAGCTTAAAGCCACAGCCCCGGGAGGGCTACACCTTC	CASSLKPQPREGYTF
.	TRBV6-1	TRBJ2-2	.	TGTGCCAGCAGAGAACACCCAGGGCTCGCGGACACCGGGGAGCTGTTTTTT	CASREHPGLADTGELFF
.	TRBV4-3	TRBJ2-5	.	TGCGCCAGCAGCCGAGCCCGACGGACGGGGGTGGAGACCCAGTACTTC	CASSRARRTGVETQYF
.	TRBV7-3	TRBJ1-1	.	TGTGCCAGCAGCTTAAGTCGGGGTTTCTACACTGAAGCTTTCTTT	CASSLSRGFYTEAFF
.	TRBV14	TRBJ1-2	TRBD1	TGTGCCAGCAGCCAACAAGAAGCCCTAGACAGGGTGATGGGCTATGGCTACACCTTC	CASSQQEALDRVMGYGYTF
.	TRBV27	TRBJ1-1	.	TGTGCCAGCAGTTTGAAAACAGCGAACACTGAAGCTTTCTTT	CASSLKTANTEAFF
.	TRBV2	TRBJ1-6	.	TGTGCCAGCAGTGAAGACGGGCCGGGGTGGAATTCACCCCTCCACTTT	CASSEDGPGWNSPLHF
.	TRBV7-9	TRBJ2-5	.	TGTGCCAGCAGCTTATCAAGCGCCGAGACCCAGTACTTC	CASSLSSAETQYF
.	TRBV15	TRBJ2-1	TRBD2	TGTGCCACCAGCAGGAGGGGCGGACTAGCGGGGTACAATGAGCAGTTCTTC	CATSRRGGLAGYNEQFF
.	TRBV24-1	TRBJ1-1	.	TGTGCCACCTCCTCGGGTGACACTGAAGCTTTCTTT	CATSSGDTEAFF
.	TRBV20-1	TRBJ2-3	.	TGCAGTGCTAGGGGTCAGGGTACGCAGTATTTT	CSARGQGTQYF
.	TRBV28	TRBJ1-2	.	TGTGCCAGCAGAAGGACCGGGGAGAACTATGGCTACACCTTC	CASRRTGENYGYTF
.	TRBV5-6	TRBJ1-2	TRBD1	TGTGCCAGCAGCCGTCTTGGGACAGGGGGCACCTATGGCTACACCTTC	CASSRLGTGGTYGYTF
.	TRBV2	TRBJ2-7	TRBD1	TGTGCCAGCCCCGATAGGGGGACAGACGTCTCCGAGCAGTACTTC	CASPDRGTDVSEQYF
.	TRBV15	TRBJ2-1	.	TGTGCCACCAGCAGAGGGAGCAGATCCAATGAGCAGTTCTTC	CATSRGSRSNEQFF
.	TRBV19	TRBJ2-1	.	TGTGCCACAGGGGGGGCGGGAGGATCCTACAATGAGCAGTTCTTC	CATGGAGGSYNEQFF
.	TRBV30	TRBJ2-3	TRBD2	TGTGCCAGGAGGCTAGCGGGGAGCACAGATACGCAGTATTTT	CARRLAGSTDTQYF
.	TRBV5-1	TRBJ2-1	.	TGCGCCAGCAGCGCCAGCGGGAATGAGCAGTTCTTC	CASSASGNEQFF
once	TRBV6-2/TRBV6-3	TRBJ2-3	.	TGTGCCAGCAGTTTTCTAGCAAGGACAGATACGCAGTATTTT	CASSFLARTDTQYF
.	TRBV18	TRBJ1-2	.	TGTGCCAGCTCACCCGGCCTCGGAGACCTCTATGGCTACACCTTC	CASSPGLGDLYGYTF
.	TRBV10-3	TRBJ2-7	.	TGTGCCATCAGTGATCTAGATAGTTTCCGCGAGCAGTACTTC	CAISDLDSFREQYF
.	TRBV7-8	TRBJ1-2	TRBD1	TGTGCCAGCAGCTTAGAAGGGACAGGGATTTATGGCTACACCTTC	CASSLEGTGIYGYTF
once	TRBV4-3	TRBJ2-7	TRBD2	TGCGCCAGCAGCCAAGAGACTAGCGGGGGGTTTCGATACTACGAGCAGTACTTC	CASSQETSGGFRYYEQYF
.	TRBV5-6	TRBJ1-2	.	TGTGCCAGCAGCCCGGGGGGGGGCACTGGCTATGGCTACACCTTC	CASSPGGGTGYGYTF
.	TRBV18	TRBJ2-2	.	TGTGCCAGCTCTCATTCTAGCGTTGGGACCGGGGAGCTGTTTTTT	CASSHSSVGTGELFF
.	TRBV6-5	TRBJ1-2	.	TGTGCCAGCAGTTATACTGACAAGAACTATGGCTACACCTTC	CASSYTDKNYGYTF
.	TRBV5-1	TRBJ2-1	TRBD2	TGCGCCAGCAGCTTGGGGTGGGGACTAGCGGGAAGAACCTCCTACAATGAGCAGTTCTTC	CASSLGWGLAGRTSYNEQFF
.	TRBV2	TRBJ2-7	TRBD2	TGTGCCAGCAGTGAATGGTTAGCGGGGCTTTCCTACGAGCAGTACTTC	CASSEWLAGLSYEQYF
.	TRBV6-2/TRBV6-3	TRBJ2-1	.	TGTGCCAGCAGTTACCCTACGGGAACTGGGTACAATGAGCAGTTCTTC	CASSYPTGTGYNEQFF
.	TRBV19	TRBJ1-1	TRBD1	TGTGCCAGTAGTCTGTACCAGGGGGCAAACACTGAAGCTTTCTTT	CASSLYQGANTEAFF
.	TRBV29-1	TRBJ2-1	.	TGCAGCGTCGAACACAATTACAATGAGCAGTTCTTC	CSVEHNYNEQFF
.	TRBV14	TRBJ1-1	.	TGTGCCAGCAGCCAAGGAGGCGGGGTTTCTTACACTGAAGCTTTCTTT	CASSQGGGVSYTEAFF
.	TRBV5-1	TRBJ2-2	TRBD2	TGCGCCAGCAGCCGGGGCACTAGCGGGGGGACCGGGGAGCTGTTTTTT	CASSRGTSGGTGELFF
.	TRBV3-1/TRBV3-2	TRBJ1-1	.	TGTGCCAGCAGCCAAGTGCAGGGAATGAGAGCTTTCTTT	CASSQVQGMRAFF
.	TRBV14	TRBJ1-5	.	TGTGCCAGCAGCCAACTTCAGCCCCAGCATTTT	CASSQLQPQHF
.	TRBV9	TRBJ2-1	TRBD2	TGTGCCAGCAGCTCAAGACTAGCTACGGTCGTGAATGAGCAGTTCTTC	CASSSRLATVVNEQFF
.	TRBV19	TRBJ2-1	.	TGTGCCAGTAGTATCGCGGGCTCCTACAATGAGCAGTTCTTC	CASSIAGSYNEQFF